This record looks at one TCR beta chain sequence and its context. This record belongs to a study of blood T cell repertoires in COVID-19. Enrollees, about 18 to 95 years old, lived in about two dozen US areas. Cohort allocation depended upon clinical history that participants reported. Some clones are missing from TCRdb's copy, which holds only in-frame ones; the method was immunoSEQ multiplex PCR. The profile shows about 300,000 clones, around 84% of them singletons. This sequence originates from a woman under 30 who had recovered from COVID-19. Sequencing used PBMCs or T cells enriched from blood (not recorded which).

CDR3 residues: CASRLYGQTDRDYTF. In DNA form, the CDR3 reads TGTGCCAGCAGACTTTATGGACAGACTGATAGAGACTACACCTTC. The chain uses TRBV6-5 and TRBJ1-2, with a weak D call TRBD1 (6 bases). Trimming removed 6 bases at V and 10 bases at J, with 24 bases between. CDR3 length: 15 residues. Germline V gene data show CDR1 as MNHEY and CDR2 as SVGAGI.